Listed here are 21 T cell receptor beta chains from one sample, sequenced in a study of blood T cell repertoires in COVID-19. Sequenced by immunoSEQ multiplex PCR; TCRdb stores in-frame clones only, minus some. This table holds more than 85,000 clones, around 90% found once. The sample comprised peripheral blood. These receptor sequences come from an older woman with acute or convalescent COVID-19.

The chain recombines TRBV6-5 with TRBJ2-7; D gene uncertain. The CDR3 covers 14 residues. Germline CDR1 and CDR2: MNHEY and SVGAGI. V gave up 2 bases and J gave up 4 bases, with 12 bases separating them. DNA for the CDR3: TGTGCCAGCAGTTACGCCCCCGGTAGTTACGAGCAGTACTTC. Protein: CASSYAPGSYEQYF.

The chain uses TRBV5-8 and TRBJ1-2; weak D call: TRBD1 (6 bases). The CDR3 loop spans 15 amino acids. Trimming shortened V by 0 bases and J by 6 bases, and 15 bases separated the two germline ends. The germline CDR1 and CDR2 sequences are SGHTS and YDEGEE. CDR3 amino acids: CASSLAWQGRDGYTF. In DNA, the CDR3 is TGTGCCAGCAGCTTGGCATGGCAGGGGCGAGATGGCTACACCTTC.

A single count supports this clone. The chain employs TRBV19 and TRBJ1-1, with TRBD1 identical over 11 bases. Germline V gene sequence: CDR1 LNHDA, CDR2 SQIVND (reference sequence). After removal of 6 bases from V and 7 bases from J, the junction contained 10 bases not matched to a gene. This CDR3 spans 15 amino acids. The CDR3 DNA reads TGTGCCAGTAGCAGGACAGGGGGCCTGACAATTGAAGCTTTCTTT. Residues: CASSRTGGLTIEAFF. Drawing the rest from reference TRBV19 and TRBJ1-1, the complete variable domain is DGGITQSPKYLFRKEGQNVTLSCEQNLNHDAMYWYRQDPGQGLRLIYYSQIVNDFQKGDIAEGYSVSREKKESFPLTVTSAQKNPTAFYLCASSRTGGLTIEAFFGQGTRLTVV.

This chain connects TRBV15 to TRBJ2-2, with 7 bases aligning to TRBD1. Trimming at V came to 5 bases and at J to 0 bases, leaving 6 bases not matched to a gene. This CDR3 region has 16 residues. Germline V gene data show CDR1 as LNHNV and CDR2 as YYDKDF (reference sequence). CDR3 bases: TGTGCCACCAGCGGCAGACAGGGAGCGAACACCGGGGAGCTGTTTTTT. Translation gives CATSGRQGANTGELFF.

V usage is TRBV6-4 and J usage is TRBJ2-1, with 9 bases identical to TRBD1. Trimming removed 0 bases from V and 13 bases from J; junction bases left unmatched: 4. The CDR3 runs to 13 residues. Germline CDR1 is MRHNA and CDR2 is SNTAGT. The CDR3 sequence is CASSDSRTGDQFF. The DNA for the CDR3 is TGTGCCAGCAGTGACTCCCGGACAGGGGACCAGTTCTTC.

This clone has only one observation. The V gene is TRBV18, the J gene TRBJ1-2, with TRBD1 matching 9 bases. The V gene end was trimmed by 6 bases and the J gene end by 2 bases; junction bases not matched to a gene: 10. This CDR3 spans 16 amino acids. CDR1 and CDR2 (germline): KGHSH, LQKENI. The CDR3 DNA sequence: TGTGCCAGCTCGCTAAGGGACAGGGAAACCAACTATGGCTACACCTTC. Residues: CASSLRDRETNYGYTF.

This chain links TRBV5-1 with TRBJ2-5; 8 nucleotides line up with TRBD2. Germline V gene data show CDR1 as SGHRS and CDR2 as YFSETQ. J lost 0 bases, V lost 0 bases, and 7 bases had no gene match. The CDR3 runs 17 residues. The CDR3 nucleotides are TGCGCCAGCAGCTTGGCGTTTGGTAGCGGGAACCAAGAGACCCAGTACTTC. Amino acid sequence: CASSLAFGSGNQETQYF.

This clone was detected only a few times. This chain uses TRBV6-5 with TRBJ1-1; D is unresolved. Trimming stripped 0 bases from V and 1 base from J, with 9 bases between. Per the germline V gene, CDR1 is MNHEY and CDR2 is SVGAGI. This CDR3 has 15 amino acids. The CDR3 coding sequence is TGTGCCAGCAGTTACTCGATGTGGCCGAACACTGAAGCTTTCTTT. This codes for CASSYSMWPNTEAFF.

The CDR3 loop reads CASSQREGSTEAFF. The CDR3 DNA reads TGTGCCAGCAGCCAAAGGGAGGGCAGCACTGAAGCTTTCTTT. The V and J genes are TRBV3-1 (or the pseudogene TRBV3-2) and TRBJ1-1; D uncertain. This CDR3 has 14 residues. The V end lost 2 bases, the J end lost 4 bases, and 11 bases lay between the germline ends. The germline V gene encodes CDR1 LGHDT and CDR2 YNNKEL (reference sequence).

J is TRBJ1-4 and V is TRBV6-1; 7 positions agree with TRBD1. Germline-derived CDR1 and CDR2 are MNHNS and SASEGT. With V trimmed by 2 bases and J by 8 bases, 8 bases remained unmatched. This CDR3 comprises 15 residues. The CDR3 sequence is CASSETLGGREKLFF. DNA for the CDR3: TGTGCCAGCAGTGAAACTCTAGGGGGCCGCGAAAAACTGTTTTTT.

V and J are TRBV2 and TRBJ1-1, with 7 positions matching TRBD1. Germline CDR1 SNHLY, CDR2 FYNNEI. After removal of 7 bases from V and 11 bases from J, the junction contained 13 bases not matched to a gene. The CDR3 consists of 13 residues. The CDR3 DNA sequence: TGTGCCAGCAATACCTCCCCGACAGGGTGGGCTTTCTTT. This encodes CASNTSPTGWAFF.

The gene calls are TRBV19 and TRBJ1-3; D is unresolved. V was pared by 5 bases and J by 0 bases, with 11 bases between. Germline CDR1 reads LNHDA; CDR2 reads SQIVND (reference sequence). The CDR3 consists of 15 residues. CDR3 nucleotides: TGTGCCAGTAGTGATCGTCGGGACTCTGGAAACACCATATATTTT. Amino acids: CASSDRRDSGNTIYF.

This chain uses TRBV21-1 with TRBJ2-7; TRBD2, the table's D call, was not compared with the DNA. TRBV21-1 is reported as a pseudogene. The CDR3 has 15 residues. CDR3 DNA sequence: TGTGCCAGCAGCAAAGGGTCACCTCCTAGATGTGAGCAGTACTTC. Encoded protein: CASSKGSPPRCEQYF.

This rearrangement joins TRBV3-1 (or the pseudogene TRBV3-2) to TRBJ2-1; D gene unclear. Germline V gene lookup returns CDR1 LGHDT and CDR2 YNNKEL (reference sequence). This CDR3 is 15 amino acids long. Trimming stripped 0 bases from V and 10 bases from J, with 16 bases between. The CDR3 loop reads CASSQDHSQPYEQFF. CDR3 nucleotide sequence: TGTGCCAGCAGCCAAGATCACAGCCAACCCTACGAGCAGTTCTTC.

The rearrangement links TRBV15 to TRBJ1-4; D is possibly TRBD1 (5 bases). V was trimmed by 0 bases and J by 4 bases, leaving 18 bases between them. Germline V gives CDR1 LNHNV, CDR2 YYDKDF (reference sequence). This CDR3 has 18 amino acids. CDR3 sequence (DNA): TGTGCCACCAGCAGAGAGGGGGGAATGGGGGTGATTAATGAAAAACTGTTTTTT. Translating it yields CATSREGGMGVINEKLFF.

This rearrangement joins TRBV6-1 to TRBJ2-2, with 11 bases that match TRBD2. The CDR3 runs 18 residues. Germline-derived CDR1 and CDR2 are MNHNS and SASEGT. The J segment lost 0 bases and the V segment lost 3 bases, leaving 6 bases of the junction unmatched. The CDR3 loop is CASSERLAGRSNTGELFF. The CDR3 nucleotides are TGTGCCAGCAGTGAGCGACTAGCGGGACGCTCGAACACCGGGGAGCTGTTTTTT.

V usage is TRBV5-1 and J usage is TRBJ2-2, with D possibly TRBD2 on 6 matching bases. The CDR3 is 15 residues long. Trimming left V 0 bases short and J 5 bases short, with 11 bases between. CDR1 is SGHRS, CDR2 YFSETQ, per germline. CDR3 nucleotides: TGCGCCAGCAGCTTGGCAGGCGGGGTTACCGGGGAGCTGTTTTTT. Protein product: CASSLAGGVTGELFF.

This clone was counted a few times. V and J are TRBV2 and TRBJ1-2; D possibly corresponds to TRBD1 (6 bases). The germline V and J ends were trimmed by 3 bases and 4 bases, with 12 bases remaining between them. CDR1 SNHLY and CDR2 FYNNEI come from the germline V gene. The CDR3 extends over 14 amino acids. The CDR3 sequence is CASSEVVRGYGYTF. DNA for the CDR3: TGTGCCAGCAGTGAGGTCGTCAGGGGCTATGGCTACACCTTC.

The J gene is TRBJ2-7, the V gene TRBV5-8, with a possible D match to TRBD2 (6 bases). Per the germline V gene, CDR1 is SGHTS and CDR2 is YDEGEE. Trimming pared 0 bases from V and 2 bases from J, leaving 18 bases between. This CDR3 contains 17 residues. The CDR3 here is CASSLGLGGAVAYEQYF. The CDR3 bases are TGTGCCAGCAGCTTGGGACTAGGAGGGGCCGTGGCCTACGAGCAGTACTTC.

The chain links TRBV28 to TRBJ2-5, with 9 bases that match TRBD1. J was trimmed by 5 bases and V by 6 bases; bases with no gene match: 7. The CDR3 extends over 14 amino acids. Germline CDR1 reads MDHEN; CDR2 reads SYDVKM. CDR3 DNA: TGTGCCAGCAGGAATACAGGGGGCTGGGAGACCCAGTACTTC. This translates into CASRNTGGWETQYF.

The chain joins TRBV28 to TRBJ2-2; 7 nucleotides line up with TRBD1. CDR1 is MDHEN, CDR2 SYDVKM, per germline. Trimming took 5 bases from V and 7 from J; bases not matched to a gene: 16. The CDR3 totals 17 residues. CDR3 sequence (DNA): TGTGCCAGCAGTAATAACCTACCTCGACAGGGAGACGGGGAGCTGTTTTTT. This encodes CASSNNLPRQGDGELFF.